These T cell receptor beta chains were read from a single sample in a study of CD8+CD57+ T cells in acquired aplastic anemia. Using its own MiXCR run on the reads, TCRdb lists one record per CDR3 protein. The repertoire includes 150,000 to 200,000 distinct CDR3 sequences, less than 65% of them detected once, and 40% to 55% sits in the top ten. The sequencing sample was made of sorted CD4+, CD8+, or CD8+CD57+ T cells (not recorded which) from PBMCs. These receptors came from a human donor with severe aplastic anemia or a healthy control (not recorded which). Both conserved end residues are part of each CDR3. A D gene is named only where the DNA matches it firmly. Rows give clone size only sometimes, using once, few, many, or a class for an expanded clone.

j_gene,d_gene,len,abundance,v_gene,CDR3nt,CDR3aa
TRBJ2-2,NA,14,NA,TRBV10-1,TGCGCCAGCAGTGTTAACGGGCACACCGGGGAGCTGTTTTTT,CASSVNGHTGELFF
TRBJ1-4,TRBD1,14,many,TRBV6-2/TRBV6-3,TGTGCCAGCAGTTCGACAGGGGGCTATGAAAAACTGTTTTTT,CASSSTGGYEKLFF
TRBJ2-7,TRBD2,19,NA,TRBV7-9,TGTGCCAGCAGCTCCCGGGAGGGACTAGCGGGAGAGGGGGTTTACGAGCAGTACTTC,CASSSREGLAGEGVYEQYF
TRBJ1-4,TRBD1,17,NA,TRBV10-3,TGTGCCATCAGTGAGAGGGACAGGGGGGTAACTAATGAAAAACTGTTTTTT,CAISERDRGVTNEKLFF
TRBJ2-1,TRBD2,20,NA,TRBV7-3,TGTGCCAGCAGCTTCTATGGGACTAGCGTATACTCAAGCTCCTACAATGAGCAGTTCTTC,CASSFYGTSVYSSSYNEQFF
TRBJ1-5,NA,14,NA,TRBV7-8,TGTGCCAGCAGTACCAGGGGAAGCAATCAGCCCCAGCATTTT,CASSTRGSNQPQHF
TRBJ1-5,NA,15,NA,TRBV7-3,TGTGCCAGTAGGGGGGGGCTGAATAGCAATCAGCCCCAGCATTTT,CASRGGLNSNQPQHF
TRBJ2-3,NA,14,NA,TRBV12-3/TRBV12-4,TGTGCCAGCAGTTTTGCAGGCCTAAACAATGAGCAGTATTTT,CASSFAGLNNEQYF
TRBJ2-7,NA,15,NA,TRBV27,TGTGCCAGCAGTACATACGGGACCGCGACCTACGAGCAGTACTTC,CASSTYGTATYEQYF
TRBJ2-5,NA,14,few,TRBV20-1,TGCAGTGCTAGAGATCCACTACTCGAAGAGACCCAGTACTTC,CSARDPLLEETQYF
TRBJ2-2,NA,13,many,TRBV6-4,TGTGCCAGCAGTGACGGGGACACCGGGGAGCTGTTTTTT,CASSDGDTGELFF
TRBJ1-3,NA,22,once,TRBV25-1,NA,CASSVSLGQGYEQCFGPGTIYF
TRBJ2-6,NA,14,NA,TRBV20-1,TGCAGTGCTGACAGCTCCTCTGGGGCCAACGTCCTGACTTTC,CSADSSSGANVLTF
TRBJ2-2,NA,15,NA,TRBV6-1,TGTGCCAGCAGTGAATGGAAGGGATCCACCGGGGAGCTGTTTTTT,CASSEWKGSTGELFF
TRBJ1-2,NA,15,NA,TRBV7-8,TGTGCCAGCAGCTTAGAGATGGGGACGGATAATGGCTACACCTTC,CASSLEMGTDNGYTF
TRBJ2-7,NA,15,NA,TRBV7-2,TGTGCCAGCAGCTTTTATTGGGGCGGCGGGTACGAGCAGTACTTC,CASSFYWGGGYEQYF
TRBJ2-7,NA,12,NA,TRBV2,TGTGCCAGCAGCCAACTTTCCTACGAGCAGTACTTC,CASSQLSYEQYF
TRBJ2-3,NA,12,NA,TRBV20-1,TGCAGTGCCGAGGACTTATCGGATACGCAGTATTTT,CSAEDLSDTQYF
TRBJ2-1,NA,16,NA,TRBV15,TGTGCCACCAGCAGAGACGGGTGGGGTAGGGACAATGAGCAGTTCTTC,CATSRDGWGRDNEQFF
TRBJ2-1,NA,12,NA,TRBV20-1,TGCAGTGCTAGAGACGAGGGGAATGAGCAGTTCTTC,CSARDEGNEQFF
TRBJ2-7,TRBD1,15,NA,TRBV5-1,TGTGCCATCAGTGAGCCGGACAGGTACTCCTACGAGCAGTACTTC,CAISEPDRYSYEQYF
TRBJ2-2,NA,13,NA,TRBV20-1,TGCAGTGCTACCTTCACGAGGGGCGGGGAGCTGTTTTTT,CSATFTRGGELFF
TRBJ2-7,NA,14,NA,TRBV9,TGTGCCAGCAGCTTGCCTGAGCAGGGTTCCGAGCAGTACTTC,CASSLPEQGSEQYF
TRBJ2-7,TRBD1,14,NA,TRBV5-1,TGCGCCAGGACGAGAGCCGGACAGGGCTACGAGCAGTACTTC,CARTRAGQGYEQYF
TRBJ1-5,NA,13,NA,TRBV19,TGTGCCAGTAGTATACGGCTCAATCAGCCCCAGCATTTT,CASSIRLNQPQHF
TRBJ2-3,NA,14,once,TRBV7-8,TGTGCCAGCCAGGGGGGAAGGGGCACAGATACGCAGTATTTT,CASQGGRGTDTQYF
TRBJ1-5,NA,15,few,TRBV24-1,TGTGCCACCAGTGACCCAGCCAGGCCCAATCAGCCCCAGCATTTT,CATSDPARPNQPQHF
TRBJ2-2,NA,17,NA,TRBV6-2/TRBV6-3,TGTGCCAGCAGTTACTCGGAGGGGGCAGATTGGACCGGGGAGCTGTTTTTT,CASSYSEGADWTGELFF
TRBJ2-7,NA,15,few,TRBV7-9,TGTGCCAGCAGCCCGGGGGACGGCAGAATATGGGAGCAGTACTTC,CASSPGDGRIWEQYF
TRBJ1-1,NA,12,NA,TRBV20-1,TGCAGTGCTAGGTTCGAGGGGACTGAAGCTTTCTTT,CSARFEGTEAFF
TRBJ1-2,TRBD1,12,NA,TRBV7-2,TGTGCCAGCAGCCCGACAGGGATGGGCTACACCTTC,CASSPTGMGYTF
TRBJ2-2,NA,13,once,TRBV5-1,TGCGCCAGCAGCTTGCTATACACCGGGGAGCTGTTTTTT,CASSLLYTGELFF
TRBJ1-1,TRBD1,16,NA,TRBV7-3,TGTGCCGGCAGCAACGACCCGGGACAGCCTATTTCTGAAGCTTTCTTT,CAGSNDPGQPISEAFF
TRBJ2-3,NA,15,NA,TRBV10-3,TGTGCCATCAGGGGAGGGGGGACTAGCACAGATACGCAGTATTTT,CAIRGGGTSTDTQYF
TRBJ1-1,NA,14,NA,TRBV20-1,NA,CSALEQYFGTEAFF
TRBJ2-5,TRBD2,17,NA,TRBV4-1,TGCGCCAGCAGCCCGTCTGTAGATAGCGGGGGGGCGGAGACCCAGTACTTC,CASSPSVDSGGAETQYF
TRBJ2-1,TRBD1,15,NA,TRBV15,TGTGCCACCAGCAGAGTAGGGACAGGGAATAATGAGCAGTTCTTC,CATSRVGTGNNEQFF
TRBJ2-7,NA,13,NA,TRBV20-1,TGCAGTGCTAGAGACGCAAATTCCTACGAGCAGTACTTC,CSARDANSYEQYF
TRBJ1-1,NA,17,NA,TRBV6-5,TGTGCCAGCAGTTACTCGACAGTGACAGTCCCGGGGACTGAAGCTTTCTTT,CASSYSTVTVPGTEAFF
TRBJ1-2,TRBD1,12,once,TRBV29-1,TGCAGCGTACGGACAGGCGACTATGGCTACACCTTC,CSVRTGDYGYTF
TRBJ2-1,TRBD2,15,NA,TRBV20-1,TGCAGTGCTAGAGATGCTAGCGGGAGAAGCCATGAGCAGTTCTTC,CSARDASGRSHEQFF
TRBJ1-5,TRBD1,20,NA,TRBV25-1,TGTGCCAGCAGTGTATCCCCGGGACAGGGACGACTTTATAGCAATCGGCCCCAGCATTTT,CASSVSPGQGRLYSNRPQHF
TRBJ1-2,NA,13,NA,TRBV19,TGTGCCAGTAGTATGGAGGGAAACTATGGCTACACCTTC,CASSMEGNYGYTF
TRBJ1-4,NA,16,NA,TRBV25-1,TGTGCCAGCAGTGAAGTTTTCCGTCCTGGGGATGAAAAACTGTTTTTT,CASSEVFRPGDEKLFF
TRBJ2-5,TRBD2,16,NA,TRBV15,TGTGCCACCAGTTCTGGACTAGCGGCCACCGAAGAGACCCAGTACTTC,CATSSGLAATEETQYF
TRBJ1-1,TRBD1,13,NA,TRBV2,TGTGCCAGCAGTGAAGTAGGGCAGGGGGGAGCTTTCTTT,CASSEVGQGGAFF
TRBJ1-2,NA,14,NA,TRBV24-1,TGTGCCACCAGTGGCAAGGGGCGTTCCTATGGCTACACCTTC,CATSGKGRSYGYTF
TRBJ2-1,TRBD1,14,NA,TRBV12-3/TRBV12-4,TGTGCCAGCAGCCCGACCTACAGGGGAAGTGGGCAGTTCTTC,CASSPTYRGSGQFF
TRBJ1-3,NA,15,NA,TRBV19,TGTGCCAGTAGTATATTAGCAGGGGATGGAAACACCATATATTTT,CASSILAGDGNTIYF
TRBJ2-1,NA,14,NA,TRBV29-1,TGCAGCTCGCAGGGGAAGGGCCCCGGAGATGAGCAGTTCTTC,CSSQGKGPGDEQFF
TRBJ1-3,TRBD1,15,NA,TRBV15,TGTGCCACCAGCACACGACAGGGTCCTGGAAACACCATATATTTT,CATSTRQGPGNTIYF
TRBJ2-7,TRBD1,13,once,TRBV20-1,TGCAGTGCGTCAAGGACAGGGTCCTACGAGCAGTACTTC,CSASRTGSYEQYF